Presented here are 15 T cell receptor beta chains from one specimen sequenced in a study of CD8 T cells in ankylosing spondylitis. Study-level results: A motif of several highly homologous TCR beta variants was seen as apparently characteristic of ankylosing spondylitis blood.

Their antigen targets remain unknown. TCRdb reprocessed the 5' RACE reads with MiXCR, giving one entry per CDR3 protein. In the table there are about 220,000 distinct CDR3 sequences, 7% to 8% of which are singletons. Sequencing was carried out using blood, either unsorted or a sorted T cell fraction (not recorded which). All receptors derive from a male donor with ankylosing spondylitis.

In this sample, this clonotype turned up many times. The CDR3 spells CASSLVPGTGNTEAFF. CDR3 bases: TGTGCCAGCAGCTTAGTCCCCGGGACAGGGAACACTGAAGCTTTCTTT. The chain combines TRBV7-2 with TRBJ1-1, with 8 bases lining up with TRBD1. Trimming at V came to 1 base and at J to 1 base, leaving 5 bases not matched to a gene. This CDR3 comprises 16 residues. Germline V gives CDR1 SGHTA, CDR2 FQGNSA. Filled out from reference TRBV7-2 and TRBJ1-1, the complete variable domain reads GAGVSQSPSNKVTEKGKDVELRCDPISGHTALYWYRQSLGQGLEFLIYFQGNSAPDKSGLPSDRFSAERTGGSVSTLTIQRTQQEDSAVYLCASSLVPGTGNTEAFFGQGTRLTVV.

The table lists this clonotype with a few counts. V is TRBV27 and J is TRBJ1-6; no clear D. The V end lost 2 bases, the J end lost 7 bases, and 6 bases lay between the germline ends. CDR1 and CDR2 (germline): MNHEY, SMNVEV (reference sequence). The CDR3 loop spans 13 amino acids. CDR3: CASSLARNSPLHF. The CDR3 DNA reads as TGTGCCAGCAGTTTAGCCCGCAATTCACCCCTCCACTTT.

This clonotype came up many times. The chain carries TRBV12-3 or TRBV12-4 and TRBJ2-3, with TRBD1 matching 7 bases. Unmatched junction bases numbered 7, after V lost 5 bases and J lost 2 bases. CDR3 size: 15 residues. The CDR3 spells CASSKAGTATDTQYF. The CDR3 DNA reads as TGTGCCAGCAGTAAGGCCGGGACAGCCACAGATACGCAGTATTTT.

This clonotype was seen ten or more times. The V call is TRBV6-5, the J call TRBJ2-5; TRBD2 aligns across 12 bases. The CDR3 has 18 residues. The J segment lost 5 bases and the V segment lost 2 bases, leaving 12 bases of the junction unmatched. Germline values: CDR1 MNHEY, CDR2 SVGAGI. CDR3 coding DNA: TGTGCCAGCAGTTACGAACTAGCGGGAGGTCCCTCGTGGGAGACCCAGTACTTC. As protein: CASSYELAGGPSWETQYF.

The chain carries TRBV4-3 and TRBJ2-1, with D unclear. V lost 0 bases to trimming and J lost 0 bases, with 6 bases between them. Germline assignment: CDR1 LGHNA and CDR2 YSLEER. This CDR3 has 15 amino acids. Written as DNA, the CDR3 is TGCGCCAGCAGCCAAGATATTAGCTCCTACAATGAGCAGTTCTTC. Translated, it gives CASSQDISSYNEQFF.

In regard to this clonotype: Mismatch with germline at one junction end may stem from a read error. This chain's CDR3 is CASRFDTGELFF. The DNA of the CDR3 is TGTGCTAGCAGATTCGACACCGGGGAGCTGTTTTTT. The V and J genes are TRBV7-7 and TRBJ2-2; the D is unclear. CDR3 length: 12 residues. Germline V gene data show CDR1 as SSHAT and CDR2 as FNYEAQ (reference sequence). Drawing the rest from reference TRBV7-7 and TRBJ2-2, the complete variable domain is GAGVSQSPRYKVTKRGQDVTLRCDPISSHATLYWYQQALGQGPEFLTYFNYEAQPDKSGLPSDRFSAERPEGSISTLTIQRTEQRDSAMYRCASRFDTGELFFGEGSRLTVL.

In this sample, this clonotype turned up many times. The chain links TRBV4-3 to TRBJ2-4; the D gene is possibly TRBD1 (5 bases). V was trimmed by 1 base and J by 0 bases, leaving 7 bases between them. The CDR3 contains 15 residues. Germline V gene lookup returns CDR1 LGHNA and CDR2 YSLEER. CDR3 region: CASSQGRVAKNIQYF. The CDR3 DNA is TGCGCCAGCAGCCAAGGCAGGGTAGCCAAAAACATTCAGTACTTC.

Many counts were recorded for this clonotype. The genes are TRBV12-3 or TRBV12-4 and TRBJ1-1; TRBD1 agrees at 7 bases. The CDR3 is made up of 15 amino acids. Germline trimming cut 5 bases from V and 4 bases from J; bases unmatched to any gene: 10. CDR3 sequence: CASSRDSPIGTEAFF. The CDR3 DNA sequence: TGTGCCAGCAGTCGGGACAGCCCCATCGGCACTGAAGCTTTCTTT.

This clonotype was recorded only once. This chain connects TRBV29-1 to TRBJ1-1; possibly TRBD1 for D (5 bases). This CDR3 region has 11 residues. V was clipped by 7 bases and J by 8 bases, with 14 bases between them. CDR1 and CDR2 from the germline V gene are SQVTM and ANQGSEA. As DNA, the CDR3 is TGCAGCGCCGGACGGGACCACGAAGCTTTCTTT. Protein product: CSAGRDHEAFF.

Ten or more counts support this clonotype. The chain is built from TRBV10-3 and TRBJ2-1, with TRBD1 matching over 7 bases. Losses at the gene ends were 2 bases for V and 1 base for J; bases not matched to a gene: 8. CDR3 length: 17 residues. Germline lookup yields CDR1 ENHRY and CDR2 SYGVKD. The CDR3 sequence: CAISEPTTGKSYNEQFF. In nucleotides, the CDR3 is TGTGCCATCAGTGAGCCAACGACAGGGAAATCCTACAATGAGCAGTTCTTC.

In its sample, this clonotype was seen many times. The rearrangement links TRBV28 to TRBJ2-5; tentative D call: TRBD2 (5 bases). Per the germline V gene, CDR1 is MDHEN and CDR2 is SYDVKM. The V and J ends lost 7 bases and 4 bases respectively, with 16 bases between them. This CDR3 has 14 residues. The CDR3 sequence: CASNPEGLRETQYF. Written as DNA, the CDR3 is TGTGCCAGCAACCCCGAGGGCTTGAGAGAGACCCAGTACTTC.

This clonotype was detected ten times or more. The chain has TRBV2 and TRBJ1-1; D might be TRBD1 (6 bases). CDR1 is SNHLY and CDR2 is FYNNEI in the germline V gene. Deletions cut 1 base from V and 5 bases from J, with 14 bases between. The CDR3 sequence is 15 residues long. The DNA of the CDR3 is TGTGCCAGCAGTGAAGGGACCAGGGGAGAGACTGAAGCTTTCTTT. Translated, it gives CASSEGTRGETEAFF.

The chain has TRBV27 and TRBJ2-7; D is undetermined. CDR3 length equals 13 residues. With 2 bases removed from V and 3 bases from J, the gap between germline ends came to 8 bases. CDR1 MNHEY and CDR2 SMNVEV come from the germline V gene (reference sequence). The CDR3 sequence is CASSLQLNYEQYF. The DNA of the CDR3 is TGTGCCAGCAGTTTACAGCTAAACTACGAGCAGTACTTC.

This clonotype has ten or more counts. The chain has TRBV4-3 and TRBJ2-4, with a tentative D call TRBD2 (6 bases). V lost 1 base and J 8 bases, leaving 18 bases between the germline ends. CDR1 is LGHNA, CDR2 YSLEER, per germline. CDR3 length: 16 amino acids. Here the CDR3 DNA reads TGCGCCAGCAGCCAAGGAGGCTATTTGGGGGGTCACATTCAGTACTTC. Translation gives CASSQGGYLGGHIQYF.

Concerning this clonotype itself: A read error may explain this, as a much larger clone is one base away. The chain uses TRBV7-7 and TRBJ1-5; D not certain. The CDR3 length is 13 residues. CDR1 and CDR2 from the germline V gene are SSHAT and FNYEAQ (reference sequence). CDR3: CASSRRKEQPQHF. CDR3 DNA sequence: TGTGCTAGCAGCCGTAGGAAGGAACAGCCCCAGCATTTT.